These T cell receptor beta chains were read from a single sample in a study of monozygotic twins with inflammatory bowel disease. TCRdb reprocessed the 5' RACE reads, with one entry per CDR3 protein and no DNA. Recorded for this sample: about 300,000 distinct CDR3 sequences. Sequencing input: blood. These receptors were collected from a human donor with ulcerative colitis or Crohn's disease, or a healthy co-twin of an affected twin (not recorded which). Each CDR3 is given with its conserved first and last residue.

V	J	CDR3
TRBV20-1	TRBJ1-4	CSVAQGVDEKLFF
TRBV12-3/TRBV12-4	TRBJ2-1	CASRKGPSLQFF
TRBV5-1	TRBJ1-4	CASSLDARFGEKLFF
TRBV2	TRBJ1-1	CASTNQGNTEAFF
TRBV28	TRBJ2-6	CASSLMSVSGANVLTF
TRBV28	TRBJ2-2	CASRQSTGELFF
TRBV6-5	TRBJ2-7	CASSNPASGSYEQYF
TRBV7-2	TRBJ1-6	CASSRQGSSPLHF
TRBV25-1	TRBJ2-6	CASMRRSGANVLTF
TRBV28	TRBJ2-1	CASNTPGRREYNEQFF
TRBV19	TRBJ2-1	CASSTLYNEQFF
TRBV24-1	TRBJ2-1	CATSDPGLAGGAGEQFF
TRBV5-1	TRBJ1-2	CASSPSTVPAGINYGYTF
TRBV2	TRBJ1-2	CASAVRNNLYGYTF
TRBV6-2/TRBV6-3	TRBJ2-1	CASSYSGFETTRSPNEQFF
TRBV30	TRBJ2-2	CAWSVGGSGELFF
TRBV20-1	TRBJ2-7	CSARAGGQGAREQYF
TRBV12-3/TRBV12-4	TRBJ1-2	CASSSRSPYGYTF
TRBV11-2	TRBJ1-2	CASSLGILAGGKVDYGYTF
TRBV6-2/TRBV6-3	TRBJ1-2	CASSYTADAAYGYTF
TRBV7-3	TRBJ2-5	CASSFGGGGQETQYF
TRBV20-1	TRBJ2-7	CSARDFTGVAYEQYF
TRBV11-2	TRBJ2-1	CASSPHPHLESGNEQFF
TRBV12-3/TRBV12-4	TRBJ2-7	CASSYKLSSYEQYF
TRBV10-3	TRBJ2-7	CTIRPGLAGPYEQYF
TRBV10-3	TRBJ2-2	CATGAGASTGELFF
TRBV7-2	TRBJ1-6	CASSVKDSPLHF
TRBV11-3	TRBJ2-6	CASSPPRGSGANVLTF
TRBV4-1	TRBJ2-5	CASSLREIQETQYF
TRBV12-3/TRBV12-4	TRBJ1-1	CASSTWTEAFF
TRBV6-5	TRBJ1-3	CASSYVSGNPGNTIYF